The 18 T cell receptor beta chains below come from one sample, sequenced in a study of T cell responses to AZD1222 COVID-19 vaccine. The data were produced by immunoSEQ multiplex PCR, yet TCRdb's version contains in-frame clones alone and is incomplete. The sample holds over 95,000 clones, 90% to 95% seen once. Sample: peripheral blood, taken on day 0 of AZD1222 vaccination. Source of these receptors: an adult in good health.

J is TRBJ1-5 and V is TRBV6-4, with D hard to call. The V end lost 3 bases, the J end lost 0 bases, and 3 bases lay between the germline ends. The germline V gene encodes CDR1 MRHNA and CDR2 SNTAGT. This CDR3 has 13 residues. CDR3 loop: CASSEGSNQPQHF. The DNA of the CDR3 is TGTGCCAGCAGTGAAGGTAGCAATCAGCCCCAGCATTTT.

The chain carries TRBV10-2 and TRBJ2-7, with TRBD2 identical over 11 bases. This CDR3 comprises 14 residues. Germline CDR1 WSHSY, CDR2 SAAADI. Unmatched junction bases numbered 7, after V lost 6 bases and J lost 6 bases. CDR3 sequence (DNA): TGCGCCAGCAGAGCTCCGGGACTAGCGGCCGAGCAGTACTTC. Protein sequence: CASRAPGLAAEQYF.

The rearrangement joins TRBV5-1 to TRBJ2-1, with TRBD2 matching over 8 bases. CDR3 length: 15 amino acids. CDR1 and CDR2 from the germline V gene are SGHRS and YFSETQ. V shed 4 bases and J 5 bases; nucleotides not matched to a gene: 8. CDR3 DNA: TGCGCCAGCAGCAGTACTAGCGGAGGACACAATGAGCAGTTCTTC. This encodes CASSSTSGGHNEQFF.

The chain couples TRBV6-2 or TRBV6-3 to TRBJ1-1, with unresolved D. The CDR3 has 15 residues. Germline V gene lookup returns CDR1 MNHEY and CDR2 SVGEGT. Trimming removed 2 bases from V and 0 bases from J, with 10 bases in between. CDR3 sequence reads: CASSYTVLLNTEAFF. The CDR3 DNA follows: TGTGCCAGCAGTTACACGGTCCTCTTGAACACTGAAGCTTTCTTT.

The chain uses TRBV5-1 and TRBJ2-5, with 7 bases identical to TRBD1. The CDR3 has 15 residues. Germline lookup yields CDR1 SGHRS and CDR2 YFSETQ. V dropped 5 bases and J dropped 3; count of bases not matched to a gene: 10. CDR3 loop: CASRLSGTDEETQYF. Written as DNA, the CDR3 is TGCGCCAGCAGACTGTCAGGGACAGACGAAGAGACCCAGTACTTC. The full variable domain, its missing parts supplied by reference TRBV5-1 and TRBJ2-5, is KAGVTQTPRYLIKTRGQQVTLSCSPISGHRSVSWYQQTPGQGLQFLFEYFSETQRNKGNFPGRFSGRQFSNSRSEMNVSTLELGDSALYLCASRLSGTDEETQYFGPGTRLLVL.

V is TRBV7-2 and J is TRBJ1-6, with TRBD1 matching over 11 bases. CDR1 and CDR2 from the germline V gene are SGHTA and FQGNSA. This CDR3 comprises 16 residues. Losses at the gene ends were 5 bases for V and 7 bases for J; bases not matched to a gene: 7. The CDR3 DNA is TGTGCCAGCAGCGCCCTCGGGACAGGGGGGAATTCACCCCTCCACTTT. Translating it yields CASSALGTGGNSPLHF.

The chain links TRBV2 to TRBJ1-1; possible D gene TRBD1, 6 bases. Germline CDR1 reads SNHLY; CDR2 reads FYNNEI. The CDR3 totals 12 residues. Trimming removed 2 bases at V and 9 bases at J, with 10 bases between. CDR3 sequence reads: CASSETRGQAFF. The CDR3 DNA follows: TGTGCCAGCAGTGAAACCAGGGGACAAGCTTTCTTT.

The CDR3 bases are TGTGCCAGCAGCGCCAGAGGGGGGCGCGGTGAGACCCAGTACTTC. Encoded protein: CASSARGGRGETQYF. The J gene is TRBJ2-5, the V gene TRBV7-3; the D call may be TRBD1 or TRBD2 (6 bases each). Germline lookup yields CDR1 SGHTA and CDR2 FQGTGA. Deletions cut 5 bases from V and 5 bases from J, with 18 bases between. The CDR3 is 15 amino acids.

The chain joins TRBV28 to TRBJ1-2; D is unresolved. CDR1 MDHEN and CDR2 SYDVKM come from the germline V gene. The CDR3 is 13 residues long. V dropped 4 bases and J dropped 3 bases, with 9 bases sitting between them. CDR3 bases: TGTGCCAGCAGTTCTGTCACGCACTATGGCTACACCTTC. This sequence encodes CASSSVTHYGYTF.

The chain has TRBV7-9 and TRBJ1-1; 8 nucleotides align to TRBD1. Germline V CDR1 and CDR2: SEHNR, FQNEAQ (reference sequence). CDR3 length equals 16 residues. V shed 1 base and J 1 base; nucleotides not matched to a gene: 5. The CDR3 coding sequence is TGTGCCAGCAGCTTAGGCCCAGGGGGCGGGAACACTGAAGCTTTCTTT. Its protein product is CASSLGPGGGNTEAFF.

The CDR3 region is CASSLELSGSYNEQFF. The CDR3 nucleotides are TGTGCCAGCAGCTTAGAACTTAGCGGGAGTTACAATGAGCAGTTCTTC. This chain uses TRBV11-3 with TRBJ2-1, with 9 bases matching TRBD2. Germline-derived CDR1 and CDR2 are SGHNT and YENEEA. Trimming took 0 bases from V and 4 from J; bases not matched to a gene: 4. This CDR3 region has 16 residues.

The chain carries TRBV27 and TRBJ2-7; D is possibly TRBD1 or TRBD2 (6 bases each). The CDR3 is 14 residues long. The germline CDR1 and CDR2 sequences are MNHEY and SMNVEV (reference sequence). The V and J ends lost 5 bases and 4 bases respectively, with 15 bases between them. This CDR3 is CASSLPGAQYEQYF. The CDR3 DNA reads as TGTGCCAGCAGTCTCCCGGGGGCGCAATACGAGCAGTACTTC.

This chain joins TRBV6-5 and TRBJ1-5; the D gene is possibly TRBD1 (5 bases). Looked up from germline, CDR1 is MNHEY and CDR2 is SVGAGI. Trimming took off 10 bases at V and 4 bases at J, with 14 bases between the two ends. CDR3 size: 13 residues. The CDR3 nucleotides read TGTGCCATCACCCTGGACAAAAATCAGCCCCAGCATTTT. Its protein is CAITLDKNQPQHF.

The chain recombines TRBV9 with TRBJ2-7, with TRBD2 matching over 7 bases. The CDR3 loop spans 17 amino acids. Looked up from germline, CDR1 is SGDLS and CDR2 is YYNGEE. V shed 1 base and J 0 bases; nucleotides not matched to a gene: 10. CDR3 DNA: TGTGCCAGCAGCGTATCCCCCTCGCGGACTAGCTCCTACGAGCAGTACTTC. Its translation: CASSVSPSRTSSYEQYF.

CDR3 loop: CASSLHRGTNEKLFF. The CDR3 bases are TGTGCCAGCAGTTTACACAGGGGGACTAATGAAAAACTGTTTTTT. The chain uses TRBV6-5 and TRBJ1-4, with 8 positions matching TRBD1. V lost 4 bases and J lost 2; bases outside the gene matches: 3. Germline CDR1 and CDR2: MNHEY and SVGAGI. This CDR3 comprises 15 residues.

The CDR3, as DNA: TGTGCCGGGGCAGGGGGTTCTAATTCACCCCTCCACTTT. It is translated as CAGAGGSNSPLHF. The chain couples TRBV10-3 to TRBJ1-6; 7 bases match TRBD1. Trimming at V came to 11 bases and at J to 6 bases, leaving 7 bases not matched to a gene. There are 13 residues in the CDR3. CDR1 and CDR2 from the germline V gene are ENHRY and SYGVKD.

V gene TRBV7-2 combines with J gene TRBJ1-1, with a possible D match to TRBD1 (6 bases). Looked up from germline, CDR1 is SGHTA and CDR2 is FQGNSA. V was pared by 5 bases and J by 5 bases, with 15 bases between. The CDR3 has 14 residues. CDR3 nucleotide sequence: TGTGCCAGCAGCGTAAAAGGGGGGTATACTGAAGCTTTCTTT. This sequence encodes CASSVKGGYTEAFF.

The V call is TRBV9, the J call TRBJ2-1; 13 bases fit TRBD2. This CDR3 is 16 amino acids long. Germline CDR1 reads SGDLS; CDR2 reads YYNGEE. After removal of 0 bases from V and 7 bases from J, the junction contained 4 bases not matched to a gene. CDR3 DNA sequence: TGTGCCAGCAGCGTAGCTGGACTAGCGGGAGTTAATGAGCAGTTCTTC. It specifies CASSVAGLAGVNEQFF.